The present TCR beta chain was sequenced within a study of long-term antiretroviral therapy in people with HIV. Study-wide results and caveats: The range of CDR3 lengths in HIV repertoires proved narrower than that found in controls.

The CDR3 has 15 residues. Germline V gene lookup returns CDR1 KGHSH and CDR2 LQKENI. Between the trimmed V and J ends, which lost 3 bases and 7 bases, there was a span of 16 bases. Running of the v3.0 immunoSEQ assay took place at survey level. Only in-frame clones appear in the TCRdb table, and some are missing; sequencing was by immunoSEQ multiplex PCR. The data hold 25,000 or so clones, with 70% to 90% observed a single time. Per donor, a minimum of one pre-ART and a minimum of two post-ART PBMC samples were available. As for this clone: Its antigen is unknown.

This chain links TRBV18 with TRBJ2-1; TRBD1 or TRBD2 may be the D gene (6 bases each). The sequence derives from a woman aged 18-29 years with HIV. The specimen was unsorted PBMCs, collected 0.5 years after starting antiretroviral therapy. The CDR3 reads CASSPLGGLWNEQFF. In nucleotides, the CDR3 is TGTGCCAGCTCACCCCTGGGGGGCCTTTGGAATGAGCAGTTCTTC. Full variable domain (outside the CDR3, taken from reference TRBV18 and TRBJ2-1): NAGVMQNPRHLVRRRGQEARLRCSPMKGHSHVYWYRQLPEEGLKFMVYLQKENIIDESGMPKERFSAEFPKEGPSILRIQQVVRGDSAAYFCASSPLGGLWNEQFFGPGTRLTVL.